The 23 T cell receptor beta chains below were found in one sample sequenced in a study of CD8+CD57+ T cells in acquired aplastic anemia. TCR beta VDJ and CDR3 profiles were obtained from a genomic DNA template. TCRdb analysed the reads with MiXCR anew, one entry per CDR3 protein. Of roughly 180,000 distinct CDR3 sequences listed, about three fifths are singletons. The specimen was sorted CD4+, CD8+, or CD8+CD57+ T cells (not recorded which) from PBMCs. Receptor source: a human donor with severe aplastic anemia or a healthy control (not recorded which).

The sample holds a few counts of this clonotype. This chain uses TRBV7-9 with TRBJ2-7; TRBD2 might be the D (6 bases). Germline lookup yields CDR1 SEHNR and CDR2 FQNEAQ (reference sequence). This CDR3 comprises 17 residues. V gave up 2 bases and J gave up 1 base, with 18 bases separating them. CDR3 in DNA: TGTGCCAGCAGCTTAAGGATAGCGGACCGACTATCCTACGAGCAGTACTTC. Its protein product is CASSLRIADRLSYEQYF.

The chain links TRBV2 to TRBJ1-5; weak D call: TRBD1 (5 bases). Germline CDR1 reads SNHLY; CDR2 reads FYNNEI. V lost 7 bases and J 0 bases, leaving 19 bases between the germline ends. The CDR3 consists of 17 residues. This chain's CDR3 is CASKTANGAYSNQPQHF. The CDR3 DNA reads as TGTGCCAGCAAGACAGCCAACGGGGCCTATAGCAATCAGCCCCAGCATTTT. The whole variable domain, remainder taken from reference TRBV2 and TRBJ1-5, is EPEVTQTPSHQVTQMGQEVILRCVPISNHLYFYWYRQILGQKVEFLVSFYNNEISEKSEIFDDQFSVERPDGSNFTLKIRSTKLEDSAMYFCASKTANGAYSNQPQHFGDGTRLSIL.

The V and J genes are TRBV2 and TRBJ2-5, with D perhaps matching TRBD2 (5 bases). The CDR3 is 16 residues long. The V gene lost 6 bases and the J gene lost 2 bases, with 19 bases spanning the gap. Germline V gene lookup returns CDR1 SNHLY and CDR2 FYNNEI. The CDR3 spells CASRTGRASSQETQYF. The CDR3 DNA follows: TGTGCCAGCAGAACCGGACGGGCTAGCTCTCAAGAGACCCAGTACTTC. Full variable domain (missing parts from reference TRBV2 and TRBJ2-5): EPEVTQTPSHQVTQMGQEVILRCVPISNHLYFYWYRQILGQKVEFLVSFYNNEISEKSEIFDDQFSVERPDGSNFTLKIRSTKLEDSAMYFCASRTGRASSQETQYFGPGTRLLVL.

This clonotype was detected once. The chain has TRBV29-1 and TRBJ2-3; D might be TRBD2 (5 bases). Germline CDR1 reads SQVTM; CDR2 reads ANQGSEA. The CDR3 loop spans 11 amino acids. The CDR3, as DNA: TGCACCGATGGAGGTACAGATACGCAGTATTTT. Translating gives CTDGGTDTQYF.

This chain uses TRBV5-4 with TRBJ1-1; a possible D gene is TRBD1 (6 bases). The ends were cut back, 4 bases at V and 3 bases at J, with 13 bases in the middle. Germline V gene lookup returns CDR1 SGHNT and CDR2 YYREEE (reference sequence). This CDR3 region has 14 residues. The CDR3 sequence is CASSQVGGDTEAFF. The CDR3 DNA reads TGTGCCAGCAGCCAGGTAGGGGGGGACACTGAAGCTTTCTTT.

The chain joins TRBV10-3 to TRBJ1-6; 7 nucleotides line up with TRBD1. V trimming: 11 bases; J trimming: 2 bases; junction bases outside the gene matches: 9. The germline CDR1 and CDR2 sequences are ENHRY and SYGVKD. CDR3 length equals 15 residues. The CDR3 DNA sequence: TGTGCCGCTTGCGAGGGGGCGGCCTATAATTCACCCCTCCACTTT. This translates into CAACEGAAYNSPLHF.

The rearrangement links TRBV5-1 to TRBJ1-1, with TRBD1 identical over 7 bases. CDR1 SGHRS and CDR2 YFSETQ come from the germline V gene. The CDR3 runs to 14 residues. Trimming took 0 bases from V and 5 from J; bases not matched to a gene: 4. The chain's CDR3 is CASSLEQGRTEAFF. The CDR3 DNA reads TGCGCCAGCAGCTTGGAACAGGGGAGGACTGAAGCTTTCTTT.

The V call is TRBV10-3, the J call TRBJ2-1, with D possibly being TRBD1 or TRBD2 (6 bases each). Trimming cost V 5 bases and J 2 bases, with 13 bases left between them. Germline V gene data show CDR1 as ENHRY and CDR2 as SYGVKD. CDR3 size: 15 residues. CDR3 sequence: CAISFGGATYNEQFF. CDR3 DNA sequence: TGTGCCATCAGTTTCGGGGGCGCGACCTACAATGAGCAGTTCTTC.

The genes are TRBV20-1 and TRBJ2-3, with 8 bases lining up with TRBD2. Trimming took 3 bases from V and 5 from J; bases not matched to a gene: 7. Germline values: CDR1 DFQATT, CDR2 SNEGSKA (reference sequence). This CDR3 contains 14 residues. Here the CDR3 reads CSASTGGPKDTQYF. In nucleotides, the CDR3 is TGCAGTGCTAGTACGGGAGGGCCCAAAGATACGCAGTATTTT.

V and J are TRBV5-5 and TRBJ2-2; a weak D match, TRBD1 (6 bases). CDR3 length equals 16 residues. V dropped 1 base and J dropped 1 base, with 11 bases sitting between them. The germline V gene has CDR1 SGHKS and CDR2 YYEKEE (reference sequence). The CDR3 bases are TGTGCCAGCAGCTTGTATGGGGGCCAGAACACCGGGGAGCTGTTTTTT. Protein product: CASSLYGGQNTGELFF.

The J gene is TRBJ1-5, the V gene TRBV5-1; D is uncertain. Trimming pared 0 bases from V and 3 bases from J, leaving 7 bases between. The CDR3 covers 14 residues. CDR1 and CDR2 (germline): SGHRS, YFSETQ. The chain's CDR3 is CASSLDGYNQPQHF. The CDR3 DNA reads TGCGCCAGCAGCTTGGACGGATACAATCAGCCCCAGCATTTT.

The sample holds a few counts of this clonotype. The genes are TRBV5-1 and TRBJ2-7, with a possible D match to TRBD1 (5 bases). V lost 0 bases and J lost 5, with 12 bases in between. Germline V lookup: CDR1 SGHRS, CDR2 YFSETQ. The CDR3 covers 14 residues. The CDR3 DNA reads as TGCGCCAGCAGCTTGGCCGGTTTGGGGCACGAGCAGTACTTC. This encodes CASSLAGLGHEQYF. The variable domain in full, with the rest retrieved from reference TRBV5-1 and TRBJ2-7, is KAGVTQTPRYLIKTRGQQVTLSCSPISGHRSVSWYQQTPGQGLQFLFEYFSETQRNKGNFPGRFSGRQFSNSRSEMNVSTLELGDSALYLCASSLAGLGHEQYFGPGTRLTVT.

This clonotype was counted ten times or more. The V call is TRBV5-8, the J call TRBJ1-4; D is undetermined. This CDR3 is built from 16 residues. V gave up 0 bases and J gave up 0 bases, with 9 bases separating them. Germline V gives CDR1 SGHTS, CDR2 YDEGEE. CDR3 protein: CASSLASAATNEKLFF. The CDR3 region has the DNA TGTGCCAGCAGCTTGGCCTCGGCAGCAACTAATGAAAAACTGTTTTTT.

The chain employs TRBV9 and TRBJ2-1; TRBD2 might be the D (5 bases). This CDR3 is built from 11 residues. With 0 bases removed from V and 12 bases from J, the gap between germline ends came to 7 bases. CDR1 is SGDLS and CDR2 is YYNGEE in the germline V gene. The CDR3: CASSVGAGQFF. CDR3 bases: TGTGCCAGCAGCGTAGGGGCGGGGCAGTTCTTC. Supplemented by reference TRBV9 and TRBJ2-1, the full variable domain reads DSGVTQTPKHLITATGQRVTLRCSPRSGDLSVYWYQQSLDQGLQFLIQYYNGEERAKGNILERFSAQQFPDLHSELNLSSLELGDSALYFCASSVGAGQFFGPGTRLTVL.

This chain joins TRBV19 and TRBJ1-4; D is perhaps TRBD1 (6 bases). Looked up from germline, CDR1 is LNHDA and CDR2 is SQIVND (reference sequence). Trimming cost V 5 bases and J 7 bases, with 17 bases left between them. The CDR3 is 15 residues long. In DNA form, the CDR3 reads TGTGCCAGTAGTTCCCCGACAGGTTGGCGTGAAAAACTGTTTTTT. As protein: CASSSPTGWREKLFF.

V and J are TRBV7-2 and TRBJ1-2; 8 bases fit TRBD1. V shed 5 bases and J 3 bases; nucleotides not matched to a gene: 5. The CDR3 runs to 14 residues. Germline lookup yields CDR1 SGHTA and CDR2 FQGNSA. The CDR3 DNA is TGTGCCAGCAGCCCCGCGACAGGGGACTATGGCTACACCTTC. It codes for CASSPATGDYGYTF.

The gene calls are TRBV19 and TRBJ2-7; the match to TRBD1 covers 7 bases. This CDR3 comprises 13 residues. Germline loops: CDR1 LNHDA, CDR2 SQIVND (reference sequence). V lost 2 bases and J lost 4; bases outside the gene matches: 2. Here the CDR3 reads CASSISQGYEQYF. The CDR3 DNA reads TGTGCCAGTAGTATATCACAGGGGTACGAGCAGTACTTC.

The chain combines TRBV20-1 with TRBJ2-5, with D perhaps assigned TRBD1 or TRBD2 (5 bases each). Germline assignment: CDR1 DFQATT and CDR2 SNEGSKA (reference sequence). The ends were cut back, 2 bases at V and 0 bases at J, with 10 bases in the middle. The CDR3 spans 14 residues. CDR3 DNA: TGCAGTGCTAGATCCTCGGGACACCAAGAGACCCAGTACTTC. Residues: CSARSSGHQETQYF.

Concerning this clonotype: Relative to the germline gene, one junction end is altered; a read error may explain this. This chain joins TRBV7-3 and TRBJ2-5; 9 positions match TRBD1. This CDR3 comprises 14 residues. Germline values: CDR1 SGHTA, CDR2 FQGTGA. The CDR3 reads CASSPGTGREAQYF. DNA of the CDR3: TGTGCCAGCAGCCCAGGGACAGGGCGAGAGGCCCAGTACTTC.

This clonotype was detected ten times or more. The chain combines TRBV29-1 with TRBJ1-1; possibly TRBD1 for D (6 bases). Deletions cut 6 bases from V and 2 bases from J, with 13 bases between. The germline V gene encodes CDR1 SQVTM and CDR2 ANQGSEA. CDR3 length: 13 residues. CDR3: CSVGGTHNTEAFF. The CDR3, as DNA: TGCAGCGTGGGCGGGACACACAACACTGAAGCTTTCTTT.

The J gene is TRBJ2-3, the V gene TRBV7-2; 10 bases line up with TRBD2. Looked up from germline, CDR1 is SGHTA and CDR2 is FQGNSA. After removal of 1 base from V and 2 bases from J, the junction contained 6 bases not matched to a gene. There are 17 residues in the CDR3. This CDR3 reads CASSLGPSGSNTDTQYF. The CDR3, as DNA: TGTGCCAGCAGCTTAGGGCCTAGCGGGAGTAACACAGATACGCAGTATTTT.

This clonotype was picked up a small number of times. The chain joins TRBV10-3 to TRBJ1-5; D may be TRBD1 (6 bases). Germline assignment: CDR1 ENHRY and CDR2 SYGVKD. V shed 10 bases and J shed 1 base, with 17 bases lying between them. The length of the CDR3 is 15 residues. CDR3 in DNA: TGTGCCAGCACCGCCGGGACATTGAGCAATCAGCCCCAGCATTTT. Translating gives CASTAGTLSNQPQHF.

CDR3 protein: CASNHPPGQVTGELFF. Written as DNA, the CDR3 is TGTGCCAGCAACCACCCACCAGGACAGGTCACCGGGGAGCTGTTTTTT. The genes are TRBV11-2 and TRBJ2-2; 7 bases map to TRBD1. With V trimmed by 7 bases and J by 4 bases, 12 bases remained unmatched. The CDR3 has 16 residues. Germline values: CDR1 SGHAT, CDR2 FQNNGV.